The 29 T cell receptor beta chains reported below all come from one sample, sequenced in a study of post-analysis software for immune sequencing data. Study-level results: Four to six TRBV segments, including TRBV5-6, TRBV5-1 and TRBV20-1, were more frequent in patients than controls.

No antigen is known for these receptors. Incorporated into the TCR beta cDNA libraries were unique molecular identifiers, which served to reduce PCR and sequencing biases. TCRdb redid the calling of the PCR reads with MiXCR, one entry per CDR3 protein. The sample includes fewer than 900,000 distinct CDR3 sequences, about 43% of them seen just once. Sequenced material: blood. Source of these receptors: a girl aged 10 to 17 with multiple sclerosis.

This clonotype came up many times. A read error may produce the germline difference seen at one junction end. J is TRBJ2-3 and V is TRBV7-3; D remains ambiguous. Germline loops: CDR1 SGHTA, CDR2 FQGTGA. This CDR3 is built from 12 residues. The CDR3 here is CASSPQGDTQYF. CDR3 sequence (DNA): TGCGCCAGCAGCCCCCAAGGGGATACGCAGTATTTT.

This chain uses TRBV10-3 with TRBJ2-7; D call uncertain. CDR3 length: 13 amino acids. Trimming stripped 0 bases from V and 7 bases from J, with 10 bases between. Per germline, CDR1 ENHRY and CDR2 SYGVKD. The CDR3 sequence is CAISESGPREQYF. CDR3 coding DNA: TGTGCCATCAGTGAGTCCGGCCCGAGGGAGCAGTACTTC.

The CDR3 coding sequence is TGCAGCGCGGGACCGTCTCACCAAGAGACCCAGTACTTC. Translation: CSAGPSHQETQYF. This chain joins TRBV29-1 and TRBJ2-5; the D call may be TRBD1 or TRBD2 (5 bases each). The CDR3 is 13 amino acids. Germline-derived CDR1 and CDR2 are SQVTM and ANQGSEA. V was trimmed by 7 bases and J by 0 bases, leaving 12 bases between them.

Only a few counts were recorded for this clonotype. The chain recombines TRBV20-1 with TRBJ1-2, with TRBD1 identical over 8 bases. Trimming took 3 bases from V and 4 from J; bases not matched to a gene: 4. The CDR3 has 13 amino acids. Per the germline V gene, CDR1 is DFQATT and CDR2 is SNEGSKA (reference sequence). This chain's CDR3 is CSASRTGFYGYTF. The DNA of the CDR3 is TGCAGTGCTAGCCGGACAGGGTTCTATGGCTACACCTTC.

The genes are TRBV20-1 and TRBJ1-2; no firm D call. Trimming stripped 5 bases from V and 5 bases from J, with 9 bases between. In germline, CDR1 is DFQATT, CDR2 SNEGSKA (reference sequence). The CDR3 has 11 residues. The CDR3 DNA sequence: TGCAGTGCTCCCGCCCCATATGGCTACACCTTC. Its translation is CSAPAPYGYTF.

This clonotype was counted a few times. The chain links TRBV7-9 to TRBJ2-5, with D possibly being TRBD1 or TRBD2 (5 bases each). Matching the DNA end better, TRBJ2-7 makes the J call doubtful. The germline gives CDR1 SEHNR, CDR2 FQNEAQ (reference sequence). CDR3 length equals 14 residues. The CDR3 here is CASSLAGTPGEQYF. The CDR3 region has the DNA TGTGCCAGCAGCTTAGCCGGGACCCCCGGCGAGCAGTACTTC.

This clonotype was recorded a few times. The chain links TRBV9 to TRBJ2-7; 8 bases fit TRBD2. The germline V gene has CDR1 SGDLS and CDR2 YYNGEE. The V segment lost 4 bases and the J segment 3 bases; nucleotides outside the gene matches: 12. The CDR3 spans 16 residues. As DNA, the CDR3 is TGTGCCAGCAGCCCGAGGGTTAGCGGGAAACTCTACGAGCAGTACTTC. Its translation: CASSPRVSGKLYEQYF. Full variable domain (missing parts from reference TRBV9 and TRBJ2-7): DSGVTQTPKHLITATGQRVTLRCSPRSGDLSVYWYQQSLDQGLQFLIQYYNGEERAKGNILERFSAQQFPDLHSELNLSSLELGDSALYFCASSPRVSGKLYEQYFGPGTRLTVT.

The CDR3 sequence: CASMTSGRGSYNEQFF. The CDR3 DNA is TGTGCCAGCATGACCAGCGGGAGGGGGTCCTACAATGAGCAGTTCTTC. V is TRBV11-2 and J is TRBJ2-1; 10 bases are a match to TRBD2. The length of the CDR3 is 16 residues. Trimming cost V 7 bases and J 1 base; bases outside gene matches: 7. Looked up from germline, CDR1 is SGHAT and CDR2 is FQNNGV.

The gene calls are TRBV6-4 and TRBJ2-1; D call uncertain. Trimming shortened V by 2 bases and J by 0 bases, and 17 bases separated the two germline ends. The CDR3 has 18 residues. CDR1 is MRHNA and CDR2 is SNTAGT in the germline V gene. CDR3 nucleotide sequence: TGTGCCAGCAGTGACCCCCCTATAAGGCCCGGCTCCTACAATGAGCAGTTCTTC. Translation: CASSDPPIRPGSYNEQFF.

The count of this clonotype is one. The rearrangement links TRBV12-3 or TRBV12-4 to TRBJ1-2; the match to TRBD1 covers 7 bases. There are 14 residues in the CDR3. Trimming removed 3 bases from V and 8 bases from J; junction bases left unmatched: 9. The CDR3 reads CASSFSGGPRGYTF. As DNA, the CDR3 is TGTGCCAGCAGTTTCTCAGGGGGACCCCGGGGCTACACCTTC.

This clonotype was seen only a few times. V usage is TRBV9 and J usage is TRBJ2-7, with 9 nucleotides matching TRBD1. After removal of 3 bases from V and 9 bases from J, the junction contained 7 bases not matched to a gene. CDR3 length: 13 amino acids. Germline CDR1 and CDR2: SGDLS and YYNGEE. The CDR3 bases are TGTGCCAGCAGCGAGACAGGGGGGTTGGCGCAGTACTTC. Encoded protein: CASSETGGLAQYF.

The chain employs TRBV6-2 or TRBV6-3 and TRBJ2-1, with 8 bases identical to TRBD2. Germline CDR1 reads MNHEY; CDR2 reads SVGEGT. The V and J ends lost 4 bases and 5 bases, in that order; junction bases with no gene match: 10. The CDR3 consists of 16 residues. The CDR3 is CASSSLTSEDHNEQFF. The DNA of the CDR3 is TGTGCCAGCAGTTCCCTGACTAGCGAGGACCACAATGAGCAGTTCTTC.

V gene TRBV27 combines with J gene TRBJ2-5, with D perhaps assigned TRBD1 or TRBD2 (5 bases each). CDR3 length: 12 amino acids. Germline CDR1 and CDR2: MNHEY and SMNVEV (reference sequence). The V end was cut by 8 bases, the J end by 4 bases, with 11 bases between. CDR3 nucleotides: TGTGCCAGCGTGGGACCGGGAGAGACCCAGTACTTC. Translated, it gives CASVGPGETQYF.

This clonotype was seen a few times. The rearrangement links TRBV5-1 to TRBJ1-1, with TRBD1 as a possible D gene (5 bases). Germline V CDR1 and CDR2: SGHRS, YFSETQ. The CDR3 is 13 residues long. V was cut by 4 bases and J by 3 bases, with 10 bases left in between. The CDR3 here is CASSPVGDTEAFF. The CDR3 bases are TGCGCCAGCAGCCCGGTGGGGGACACTGAAGCTTTCTTT.

This clonotype has more than one count but fewer than ten. The V gene is TRBV7-9, the J gene TRBJ2-1; no clear D. This CDR3 spans 14 amino acids. Trimming left V 0 bases short and J 10 bases short, with 13 bases between. Germline V gene sequence: CDR1 SEHNR, CDR2 FQNEAQ (reference sequence). CDR3 residues: CASSLAPPRQEQFF. The CDR3 DNA sequence: TGTGCCAGCAGCTTAGCCCCCCCCCGTCAGGAGCAGTTCTTC.

This chain connects TRBV12-3 or TRBV12-4 to TRBJ1-1; D might be TRBD1 (5 bases). V was shortened by 3 bases and J by 7 bases, with 12 bases between the two germline ends. The CDR3 length is 13 residues. The CDR3 coding sequence is TGTGCCAGCAGTTTCGGACAAGCGGGTGAAGCTTTCTTT. Translation: CASSFGQAGEAFF.

The sample holds a few counts of this clonotype. The CDR3: CASSARLGRAGELFF. The CDR3 nucleotides read TGTGCCAGCAGCGCCAGACTAGGGAGGGCGGGGGAGCTGTTTTTT. This rearrangement joins TRBV6-5 to TRBJ2-2; TRBD2 aligns across 7 bases. This CDR3 has 15 amino acids. V dropped 6 bases and J dropped 8; count of bases not matched to a gene: 12. The germline gives CDR1 MNHEY, CDR2 SVGAGI.

V is TRBV7-9 and J is TRBJ1-2; unclear D gene. Trimming pared 3 bases from V and 8 bases from J, leaving 16 bases between. The CDR3 spans 14 residues. CDR1 and CDR2 (germline): SEHNR, FQNEAQ (reference sequence). CDR3 DNA sequence: TGTGCCAGCAGCTTGCCGATACCATTGGCGGGCTACACCTTC. Translated, it gives CASSLPIPLAGYTF. The complete variable domain, with remaining parts taken from reference TRBV7-9 and TRBJ1-2, reads DTGVSQNPRHKITKRGQNVTFRCDPISEHNRLYWYRQTLGQGPEFLTYFQNEAQLEKSRLLSDRFSAERPKGSFSTLEIQRTEQGDSAMYLCASSLPIPLAGYTFGSGTRLTVV.

A few counts support this clonotype. V gene TRBV5-1 combines with J gene TRBJ2-5, with D perhaps TRBD2 (6 bases). The CDR3 extends over 13 amino acids. Trimming removed 5 bases from V and 5 bases from J, with 13 bases in between. The germline gives CDR1 SGHRS, CDR2 YFSETQ. The CDR3: CASSGGTGETQYF. In DNA form, the CDR3 reads TGCGCCAGCAGTGGGGGGACGGGGGAGACCCAGTACTTC.

V and J are TRBV10-1 and TRBJ2-7; D remains unclear. Germline V gives CDR1 WNHNN, CDR2 SYGVQD (reference sequence). This CDR3 has 13 amino acids. The ends were cut back, 0 bases at V and 3 bases at J, with 6 bases in the middle. CDR3: CASSESPNYEQYF. As DNA, the CDR3 is TGCGCCAGCAGTGAGTCTCCCAACTACGAGCAGTACTTC.

This sequence joins TRBV28 and TRBJ1-2; D perhaps matches TRBD1 (5 bases). V lost 5 bases and J 6 bases, leaving 22 bases between the germline ends. Germline values: CDR1 MDHEN, CDR2 SYDVKM. This CDR3 comprises 16 residues. The CDR3 spells CASSTIFLARGHGYTF. As DNA, the CDR3 is TGTGCCAGCAGTACCATATTCCTCGCGCGGGGCCATGGCTACACCTTC.

This chain links TRBV20-1 with TRBJ2-1, with TRBD2 identical over 7 bases. The CDR3 loop spans 14 amino acids. Germline V gene lookup returns CDR1 DFQATT and CDR2 SNEGSKA (reference sequence). The V and J ends lost 5 bases and 8 bases, in that order; junction bases with no gene match: 12. The CDR3 region has the DNA TGCAGTGCTCCCCGCGGGGCGGGAGTTGATGAGCAGTTCTTC. Residues: CSAPRGAGVDEQFF.

This chain uses TRBV27 with TRBJ1-5; 9 bases agree with TRBD1. Germline V gene data show CDR1 as MNHEY and CDR2 as SMNVEV (reference sequence). The CDR3 totals 16 residues. J gave up 1 base and V 5 bases, and 6 bases lay outside the gene matches. The CDR3 sequence: CASSPGQGGSNQPQHF. The DNA of the CDR3 is TGTGCCAGCAGTCCGGGACAGGGAGGCAGCAATCAGCCCCAGCATTTT.

The chain uses TRBV6-6 and TRBJ1-2; D is ambiguous. Germline CDR1 reads MNHNY; CDR2 reads SVGAGI (reference sequence). CDR3 length equals 13 residues. Trimming took 7 bases from V and 8 from J, leaving 17 bases between them. The CDR3 nucleotides are TGTGCCAGCACCGAGCCGGGGAGGCCCGGCTACACCTTC. Translated: CASTEPGRPGYTF.

This chain joins TRBV5-5 and TRBJ2-7; D is undetermined. Germline V gene data show CDR1 as SGHKS and CDR2 as YYEKEE (reference sequence). V was clipped by 1 base and J by 0 bases, with 5 bases between them. The CDR3 consists of 13 residues. This CDR3 is CASSLFNSYEQYF. The CDR3 nucleotides read TGTGCCAGCAGCTTGTTCAACTCCTACGAGCAGTACTTC.

This clonotype was seen only a few times. The CDR3 DNA follows: TGTGCCAGCAGTACCCCGGGGACAGCGGGCTACACCTTC. Residues: CASSTPGTAGYTF. The chain links TRBV12-3 or TRBV12-4 to TRBJ1-2, with 7 bases that match TRBD1. The V gene end was trimmed by 5 bases and the J gene end by 8 bases; junction bases not matched to a gene: 8. The CDR3 covers 13 residues.

A few counts support this clonotype. The V and J genes are TRBV7-8 and TRBJ2-7; a possible D gene is TRBD2 (6 bases). The CDR3 has 13 amino acids. Germline CDR1 is SGHVS and CDR2 is FQNEAQ. Trimming took 1 base from V and 6 from J, leaving 10 bases between them. CDR3 region: CASSLGGVTEQYF. CDR3 sequence (DNA): TGTGCCAGCAGCTTAGGCGGGGTAACCGAGCAGTACTTC.

The chain employs TRBV29-1 and TRBJ1-2; D is ambiguous. This CDR3 contains 10 residues. Trimming took off 3 bases at V and 6 bases at J, with 5 bases between the two ends. CDR1 SQVTM and CDR2 ANQGSEA come from the germline V gene. The CDR3 region is CSVESNGYTF. In DNA form, the CDR3 reads TGCAGCGTTGAGTCGAATGGCTACACCTTC.

This rearrangement joins TRBV7-9 to TRBJ2-7, with 7 bases fitting TRBD1. The V segment lost 10 bases and the J segment 4 bases; nucleotides outside the gene matches: 10. Germline V lookup: CDR1 SEHNR, CDR2 FQNEAQ (reference sequence). The CDR3 totals 13 residues. The chain's CDR3 is CATQGDREYEQYF. CDR3 nucleotides: TGTGCCACCCAGGGGGACAGAGAATACGAGCAGTACTTC.